The 19 T cell receptor beta chains given below trace back to one sample, sequenced in a study of CD8 T cells in ankylosing spondylitis. Whole-study results and caveats: Ankylosing spondylitis blood seemed to carry a telltale TCR beta motif made of about 8 highly homologous variants.

Each CDR3 protein is one row after TCRdb ran MiXCR on the 5' RACE reads. The table includes a few hundred thousand distinct CDR3 sequences, about a fifth detected once. These TCRs' antigens remain unknown. The sequencing sample was made of blood, either unsorted or a sorted T cell fraction (not recorded which). These receptors were collected from a male donor with ankylosing spondylitis.

The chain carries TRBV5-1 and TRBJ2-2; 7 nucleotides line up with TRBD1. Germline-derived CDR1 and CDR2 are SGHRS and YFSETQ. This CDR3 has 15 residues. Trimming cost V 3 bases and J 1 base; bases outside gene matches: 3. The CDR3 coding sequence is TGCGCCAGCAGCTATAGGACAGGGAACACCGGGGAGCTGTTTTTT. The encoded protein is CASSYRTGNTGELFF.

The rearrangement links TRBV20-1 to TRBJ2-3, with D possibly matching TRBD2 (5 bases). The CDR3 spans 15 residues. Germline assignment: CDR1 DFQATT and CDR2 SNEGSKA (reference sequence). V was cut by 4 bases and J by 0 bases, with 14 bases left in between. The CDR3 region is CSAIGLGTSTDTQYF. The DNA of the CDR3 is TGCAGTGCTATTGGACTGGGCACTAGCACAGATACGCAGTATTTT.

This clonotype was found a few times. The chain couples TRBV9 to TRBJ2-2; D might be TRBD2 (5 bases). The V end was cut by 1 base, the J end by 5 bases, with 9 bases between. CDR1 is SGDLS, CDR2 YYNGEE, per germline. CDR3 length: 14 amino acids. The CDR3: CASSVLSGTGELFF. The CDR3 DNA follows: TGTGCCAGCAGCGTATTAAGCGGTACCGGGGAGCTGTTTTTT.

This clonotype was observed a few times. The chain uses TRBV20-1 and TRBJ1-2, with D unclear. Germline CDR1 reads DFQATT; CDR2 reads SNEGSKA (reference sequence). The germline V and J ends were trimmed by 3 bases and 5 bases, with 10 bases remaining between them. The CDR3 loop spans 12 amino acids. In DNA, the CDR3 is TGCAGTGCTAGTAGTAGTTCGTATGGCTACACCTTC. It codes for CSASSSSYGYTF.

This clonotype was counted between two and nine times. The rearrangement uses TRBV19 and TRBJ2-3; 14 positions agree with TRBD2. With V trimmed by 5 bases and J by 4 bases, 5 bases remained unmatched. Germline CDR1 LNHDA, CDR2 SQIVND (reference sequence). This CDR3 is built from 16 residues. CDR3 bases: TGTGCCAGTAGTGGAAGACTAGCGGGAGGGTCAGATACGCAGTATTTT. Translating gives CASSGRLAGGSDTQYF.

The CDR3: CAISDVLAGGDTQYF. The CDR3 DNA follows: TGTGCCATCAGTGACGTCCTAGCGGGTGGAGATACGCAGTATTTT. The chain has TRBV10-3 and TRBJ2-3; 8 bases align to TRBD2. Germline V CDR1 and CDR2: ENHRY, SYGVKD. The CDR3 has 15 residues. V trimming: 3 bases; J trimming: 5 bases; junction bases outside the gene matches: 7.

This clonotype was detected only a few times. This chain connects TRBV20-1 to TRBJ2-1, with D unresolved. Germline CDR1 and CDR2: DFQATT and SNEGSKA (reference sequence). This CDR3 is built from 14 residues. V was shortened by 5 bases and J by 3 bases, with 14 bases between the two germline ends. The CDR3 sequence is CSAELPGDYNEQFF. The CDR3 nucleotides read TGCAGTGCTGAACTCCCGGGCGACTACAATGAGCAGTTCTTC.

The genes are TRBV12-3 or TRBV12-4 and TRBJ2-2, with TRBD1 matching 8 bases. The CDR3 extends over 15 amino acids. With V trimmed by 5 bases and J by 1 base, 3 bases remained unmatched. CDR3 DNA sequence: TGTGCCAGCAGTCGACAGGGGATGAACACCGGGGAGCTGTTTTTT. Amino acid sequence: CASSRQGMNTGELFF.

This clonotype was seen only a few times. The chain employs TRBV30 and TRBJ2-3; TRBD1 agrees at 9 bases. The CDR3 runs to 14 residues. The junction had 10 bases not matched to a gene; V was cut back by 4 bases and J by 8 bases. The germline V gene has CDR1 GTSNPN and CDR2 SVGIG (reference sequence). DNA for the CDR3: TGTGCCTGGAAACAGGGGGCCTCAATTGGTACGCAGTATTTT. It translates to CAWKQGASIGTQYF.

The gene calls are TRBV20-1 and TRBJ1-5; TRBD1 matches at 10 bases. Looked up from germline, CDR1 is DFQATT and CDR2 is SNEGSKA (reference sequence). Trimming removed 1 base from V and 5 bases from J; junction bases left unmatched: 2. The length of the CDR3 is 14 residues. CDR3 nucleotides: TGCAGTGCTAGAGTTGGGACAGGGGATCAGCCCCAGCATTTT. It specifies CSARVGTGDQPQHF.

The rearrangement uses TRBV28 and TRBJ1-1; 8 bases are shared with TRBD1. With V trimmed by 7 bases and J by 3 bases, 4 bases remained unmatched. This CDR3 has 13 residues. Germline loops: CDR1 MDHEN, CDR2 SYDVKM. The CDR3 protein is CASKGQAYTEAFF. The CDR3 DNA reads TGTGCCAGCAAGGGACAGGCTTACACTGAAGCTTTCTTT.

This clonotype was seen only a few times. The rearrangement joins TRBV28 to TRBJ1-4; 7 positions match TRBD1. Germline V gives CDR1 MDHEN, CDR2 SYDVKM. With V trimmed by 6 bases and J by 7 bases, 8 bases remained unmatched. This CDR3 spans 14 amino acids. CDR3 sequence: CASSSTGRFEKLFF. DNA of the CDR3: TGTGCCAGCAGCTCGACAGGGAGATTTGAAAAACTGTTTTTT.

The chain employs TRBV20-1 and TRBJ1-2; D gene uncertain. Germline-derived CDR1 and CDR2 are DFQATT and SNEGSKA (reference sequence). The ends were cut back, 4 bases at V and 5 bases at J, with 11 bases in the middle. There are 12 residues in the CDR3. CDR3: CSAIPGGYGYTF. The CDR3 coding sequence is TGCAGTGCTATTCCGGGAGGTTATGGCTACACCTTC.

This clonotype turned up a few times. V and J are TRBV20-1 and TRBJ1-5; 8 nucleotides line up with TRBD1. The V gene's germline CDR1 is DFQATT and CDR2 SNEGSKA (reference sequence). The CDR3 runs to 15 residues. Trimming took 3 bases from V and 3 from J; bases not matched to a gene: 7. This chain's CDR3 is CSARSGQGYNQPQHF. CDR3 nucleotides: TGCAGTGCTAGGTCTGGACAGGGTTACAATCAGCCCCAGCATTTT.

The V call is TRBV3-1, the J call TRBJ2-7, with 9 positions matching TRBD2. Germline V CDR1 and CDR2: LGHDT, YNNKEL (reference sequence). There are 18 residues in the CDR3. V dropped 2 bases and J dropped 3; count of bases not matched to a gene: 14. DNA of the CDR3: TGTGCCAGCAGCCAACAAGTAGTAAGGGCTAGCGGGATCTACGAGCAGTACTTC. Protein: CASSQQVVRASGIYEQYF.

Only a few counts were recorded for this clonotype. The chain links TRBV20-1 to TRBJ1-5; TRBD1 aligns across 10 bases. The CDR3 has 13 residues. J was trimmed by 5 bases and V by 5 bases; bases with no gene match: 3. Looked up from germline, CDR1 is DFQATT and CDR2 is SNEGSKA (reference sequence). The CDR3 bases are TGCAGTGCTGGGGGGACAGGGGATCAGCCCCAGCATTTT. It yields the protein CSAGGTGDQPQHF.

The gene calls are TRBV20-1 and TRBJ2-1; 12 positions agree with TRBD2. CDR1 DFQATT and CDR2 SNEGSKA come from the germline V gene (reference sequence). The CDR3 sequence is 17 residues long. The J segment lost 1 base and the V segment lost 6 bases, leaving 10 bases of the junction unmatched. CDR3: CSAPMGLAGGSYNEQFF. Here the CDR3 DNA reads TGCAGTGCACCCATGGGGCTAGCGGGAGGGTCCTACAATGAGCAGTTCTTC.

The V gene is TRBV2, the J gene TRBJ2-7, with a tentative D call TRBD1 (5 bases). The germline gives CDR1 SNHLY, CDR2 FYNNEI. There are 13 residues in the CDR3. Trimming cost V 6 bases and J 5 bases, with 14 bases left between them. CDR3 nucleotides: TGTGCCAGCAGCGGGCTCTTCAGGGACGAGCAGTACTTC. It is translated as CASSGLFRDEQYF.

This chain joins TRBV12-3 or TRBV12-4 and TRBJ1-1; D gene unclear. V lost 5 bases and J lost 5, with 12 bases in between. This CDR3 comprises 13 residues. CDR3 sequence reads: CASSPGPRTEAFF. CDR3 nucleotide sequence: TGTGCCAGCAGTCCTGGACCCCGGACTGAAGCTTTCTTT.